This record covers a single TCR beta chain. This sample stems from a study of cytomegalovirus exposure and HLA in healthy donors. The PCR used 60 Vbeta and 13 Jbeta primers. The method was immunoSEQ multiplex PCR; TCRdb's version includes in-frame clones alone and lacks a portion of them. Of about 150,000 clones listed, roughly 80% are singletons. Trimming left V 2 bases short and J 1 base short, with 5 bases between. Per germline, CDR1 SGHAT and CDR2 FQNNGV. CDR3 length: 14 amino acids. Sequencing was performed on PBMCs. The TCR originated in a male donor in good health and CMV-seronegative. The chain combines TRBV11-2 with TRBJ2-2, with D hard to call. CDR3 sequence: CASSLSGNTGELFF. CDR3 coding DNA: TGTGCCAGCAGCTTATCGGGGAACACCGGGGAGCTGTTTTTT.